Presented here are 29 T cell receptor beta chains from one specimen sequenced in a study of ipilimumab plus nivolumab after autologous stem cell transplantation. This table comes from immunoSEQ multiplex PCR, and its TCRdb copy is limited to in-frame clones, with some not included. The sample carries roughly 43,000 clones, roughly 88% recorded once. This sample comprised PBMCs, obtained in a trial of ipilimumab plus nivolumab as post-transplant consolidation. These receptors all come from a male donor with multiple myeloma.

This rearrangement joins TRBV5-6 to TRBJ2-1, with 11 bases fitting TRBD2. Germline CDR1 SGHDT, CDR2 YYEEEE. This CDR3 is built from 17 residues. The V gene end was trimmed by 0 bases and the J gene end by 5 bases; junction bases not matched to a gene: 7. The CDR3 region has the DNA TGTGCCAGCAGCTTGGATGCCCTAGCGGGGGGCCACAATGAGCAGTTCTTC. It specifies CASSLDALAGGHNEQFF.

The J gene is TRBJ1-1, the V gene TRBV19; TRBD1 matches at 7 bases. Germline loops: CDR1 LNHDA, CDR2 SQIVND (reference sequence). CDR3 length: 14 residues. V trimming: 6 bases; J trimming: 6 bases; junction bases outside the gene matches: 10. The CDR3 region has the DNA TGTGCCAGTAGGTTGCACAGGGGTTCATCTGAAGCTTTCTTT. It yields the protein CASRLHRGSSEAFF.

This chain links TRBV27 with TRBJ2-5; tentative D call: TRBD2 (7 bases). The germline V gene encodes CDR1 MNHEY and CDR2 SMNVEV (reference sequence). The CDR3 runs to 14 residues. Trimming stripped 5 bases from V and 4 bases from J, with 14 bases between. CDR3 sequence (DNA): TGTGCCAGCAGTCTAGGGGGGAGGGGAGAGACCCAGTACTTC. It codes for CASSLGGRGETQYF.

This chain joins TRBV5-1 and TRBJ2-5; 10 bases are shared with TRBD1. The CDR3 contains 15 residues. V lost 2 bases and J lost 3; bases outside the gene matches: 4. Looked up from germline, CDR1 is SGHRS and CDR2 is YFSETQ. In nucleotides, the CDR3 is TGCGCCAGCAGCTTTACCGGGACAGGGGAAGAGACCCAGTACTTC. It specifies CASSFTGTGEETQYF. Together with reference TRBV5-1 and TRBJ2-5, the CDR3 gives the full variable domain: KAGVTQTPRYLIKTRGQQVTLSCSPISGHRSVSWYQQTPGQGLQFLFEYFSETQRNKGNFPGRFSGRQFSNSRSEMNVSTLELGDSALYLCASSFTGTGEETQYFGPGTRLLVL.

Comment on this clone: One end of the junction varies from germline; a read error may be responsible. J is TRBJ2-5 and V is TRBV5-1, with unresolved D. CDR3 length: 13 residues. Germline CDR1 reads SGHRS; CDR2 reads YFSETQ. The DNA for the CDR3 is TGCGTCAGCAGAGATCGAGCGCAACAGACCCAGTACTTC. Translation: CVSRDRAQQTQYF.

The rearrangement links TRBV11-2 to TRBJ2-2; 8 positions agree with TRBD2. Germline loops: CDR1 SGHAT, CDR2 FQNNGV. CDR3 length: 16 residues. V was pared by 5 bases and J by 6 bases, with 11 bases of the junction left unmatched. The CDR3 nucleotides read TGTGCCAGCAGCCCCAACCGAGGGACTAGGTCCGGGGAGCTGTTTTTT. The encoded protein is CASSPNRGTRSGELFF.

J is TRBJ2-1 and V is TRBV7-9; possibly TRBD2 for D (7 bases). Germline CDR1 SEHNR, CDR2 FQNEAQ (reference sequence). V was cut by 4 bases and J by 6 bases, with 16 bases left in between. This CDR3 comprises 15 residues. The CDR3 spells CASSSDGRGANEQFF. CDR3 in DNA: TGTGCCAGCAGCTCTGACGGTCGGGGGGCCAATGAGCAGTTCTTC.

The chain carries TRBV19 and TRBJ1-2; a weak D match, TRBD1 (6 bases). CDR1 is LNHDA, CDR2 SQIVND, per germline (reference sequence). Trimming shortened V by 7 bases and J by 4 bases, and 10 bases separated the two germline ends. The length of the CDR3 is 12 residues. CDR3 amino acids: CASTGQRYGYTF. The CDR3 nucleotides read TGTGCCAGTACCGGACAGCGCTATGGCTACACCTTC.

The chain links TRBV30 to TRBJ1-1; unclear D gene. V was cut by 3 bases and J by 1 base, with 9 bases left in between. The CDR3 runs to 13 residues. Germline-derived CDR1 and CDR2 are GTSNPN and SVGIG (reference sequence). The CDR3 reads CAWRAVANTEAFF. CDR3 coding DNA: TGTGCCTGGAGGGCGGTGGCGAACACTGAAGCTTTCTTT. Combining the CDR3 with reference TRBV30 and TRBJ1-1 gives the whole variable domain SQTIHQWPATLVQPVGSPLSLECTVEGTSNPNLYWYRQAAGRGLQLLFYSVGIGQISSEVPQNLSASRPQDRQFILSSKKLLLSDSGFYLCAWRAVANTEAFFGQGTRLTVV.

The V and J genes are TRBV5-1 and TRBJ1-4, with D uncertain. The V end lost 0 bases, the J end lost 3 bases, and 12 bases lay between the germline ends. Germline V CDR1 and CDR2: SGHRS, YFSETQ. This CDR3 is 16 amino acids long. CDR3 in DNA: TGCGCCAGCAGCTTGGTGGAGGCAGGAGCTAATGAAAAACTGTTTTTT. Its translation is CASSLVEAGANEKLFF.

This clone was picked up one time. V usage is TRBV19 and J usage is TRBJ2-6; TRBD1 matches at 10 bases. CDR1 and CDR2 (germline): LNHDA, SQIVND (reference sequence). The CDR3 is made up of 17 amino acids. The ends lost 6 bases at V and 1 base at J; junction bases unmatched: 6. For the CDR3, the DNA is TGTGCCAGTAGCCCGGGGACAGGGGTTTCTGGGGCCAACGTCCTGACTTTC. The encoded protein is CASSPGTGVSGANVLTF.

V is TRBV11-2 and J is TRBJ1-1; D possibly corresponds to TRBD1 (5 bases). Germline CDR1 reads SGHAT; CDR2 reads FQNNGV. The CDR3 is made up of 15 amino acids. Trimming pared 2 bases from V and 1 base from J, leaving 11 bases between. The CDR3, as DNA: TGTGCCAGCAGCTTACATTTGGGGCCGAACACTGAAGCTTTCTTT. Protein product: CASSLHLGPNTEAFF.

V and J are TRBV6-5 and TRBJ1-2, with TRBD1 identical over 7 bases. The germline gives CDR1 MNHEY, CDR2 SVGAGI. After removal of 0 bases from V and 8 bases from J, the junction contained 3 bases not matched to a gene. CDR3 size: 13 residues. The CDR3: CASSYSGGRGYTF. The CDR3 coding sequence is TGTGCCAGCAGTTACTCAGGGGGCCGGGGCTACACCTTC.

V is TRBV6-1 and J is TRBJ1-2, with D unresolved. Germline CDR1 and CDR2: MNHNS and SASEGT. The CDR3 totals 12 residues. V was trimmed by 0 bases and J by 9 bases, leaving 8 bases between them. The CDR3 sequence is CASSEAGVSYTF. The CDR3 bases are TGTGCCAGCAGTGAAGCTGGGGTTAGCTACACCTTC.

The chain carries TRBV7-3 and TRBJ1-1; TRBD1 might be the D (6 bases). The CDR3 is 14 amino acids. V lost 2 bases and J lost 0, with 7 bases in between. The germline gives CDR1 SGHTA, CDR2 FQGTGA. Written as DNA, the CDR3 is TGTGCCAGCAGCTTACACAGGGTGAACACTGAAGCTTTCTTT. Translated: CASSLHRVNTEAFF.

This chain's CDR3 is CASSLPLGGTSGRKETQYF. Written as DNA, the CDR3 is TGTGCCAGCAGCTTACCCCTCGGAGGGACTAGCGGGAGAAAAGAGACCCAGTACTTC. The V gene is TRBV5-4, the J gene TRBJ2-5; TRBD2 agrees at 14 bases. The CDR3 runs 19 residues. Unmatched junction bases numbered 12, after V lost 2 bases and J lost 3 bases. CDR1 and CDR2 from the germline V gene are SGHNT and YYREEE (reference sequence).

The V gene is TRBV9, the J gene TRBJ2-4; no definite D call. From germline, CDR1 is SGDLS and CDR2 YYNGEE. The length of the CDR3 is 12 residues. V shed 4 bases and J shed 5 bases, with 7 bases lying between them. The CDR3 nucleotides are TGTGCCAGCAGCCCCACGGAAAACATTCAGTACTTC. Translated: CASSPTENIQYF.

The rearrangement joins TRBV7-2 to TRBJ1-6, with D unresolved. CDR1 and CDR2 from the germline V gene are SGHTA and FQGNSA. The V gene lost 5 bases and the J gene lost 9 bases, with 11 bases spanning the gap. There are 13 residues in the CDR3. The CDR3 reads CASSTSLGSPLHF. The CDR3 nucleotides are TGTGCCAGCAGCACAAGCCTTGGTTCACCCCTCCACTTT. Using reference TRBV7-2 and TRBJ1-6 for the parts outside the CDR3, the full variable domain is GAGVSQSPSNKVTEKGKDVELRCDPISGHTALYWYRQSLGQGLEFLIYFQGNSAPDKSGLPSDRFSAERTGGSVSTLTIQRTQQEDSAVYLCASSTSLGSPLHFGNGTRLTVT.

The rearrangement joins TRBV27 to TRBJ2-3, with a weak D call TRBD2 (5 bases). This CDR3 is 14 amino acids long. The germline V and J ends were trimmed by 6 bases and 3 bases, with 13 bases remaining between them. Germline values: CDR1 MNHEY, CDR2 SMNVEV (reference sequence). CDR3 residues: CASSHRRGTDTQYF. The CDR3, as DNA: TGTGCCAGCAGCCATAGACGGGGAACAGATACGCAGTATTTT.

This clone appeared a single time. V gene TRBV6-5 combines with J gene TRBJ2-3, with 7 bases that match TRBD2. Germline loops: CDR1 MNHEY, CDR2 SVGAGI. The CDR3 length is 12 residues. Losses at the gene ends were 7 bases for V and 9 bases for J; bases not matched to a gene: 7. Here the CDR3 reads CASKPPAGTQYF. The CDR3 DNA reads as TGTGCCAGCAAACCCCCAGCGGGGACGCAGTATTTT.

J is TRBJ2-7 and V is TRBV19; D ambiguous. Trimming took 5 bases from V and 6 from J, leaving 14 bases between them. There are 13 residues in the CDR3. CDR1 and CDR2 from the germline V gene are LNHDA and SQIVND (reference sequence). The CDR3 region is CASSPTLTGEQYF. CDR3 nucleotides: TGTGCCAGTAGTCCAACTTTAACTGGCGAGCAGTACTTC. Using reference TRBV19 and TRBJ2-7 for the parts outside the CDR3, the full variable domain is DGGITQSPKYLFRKEGQNVTLSCEQNLNHDAMYWYRQDPGQGLRLIYYSQIVNDFQKGDIAEGYSVSREKKESFPLTVTSAQKNPTAFYLCASSPTLTGEQYFGPGTRLTVT.

V gene TRBV7-9 combines with J gene TRBJ1-4; the D gene is possibly TRBD1 (6 bases). The CDR3 runs 13 residues. Trimming shortened V by 5 bases and J by 7 bases, and 11 bases separated the two germline ends. Per the germline V gene, CDR1 is SEHNR and CDR2 is FQNEAQ (reference sequence). CDR3 nucleotides: TGTGCCAGCAGCCAAACACAGGGTGAAAAACTGTTTTTT. This encodes CASSQTQGEKLFF.

This chain's CDR3 is CASSQPGTSGKETQYF. The CDR3 bases are TGCGCCAGCAGCCAACCCGGGACTAGCGGGAAAGAGACCCAGTACTTC. The chain employs TRBV4-1 and TRBJ2-5; the match to TRBD2 covers 13 bases. Germline CDR1 MGHRA, CDR2 YSYEKL. The J segment lost 3 bases and the V segment lost 2 bases, leaving 3 bases of the junction unmatched. This CDR3 is built from 16 residues.

About this clone itself: Distinct nucleotide sequences in the sample also encode this CDR3. The J gene is TRBJ1-2, the V gene TRBV27; D perhaps matches TRBD1 (6 bases). The CDR3 sequence is 12 residues long. Trimming stripped 11 bases from V and 3 bases from J, with 13 bases between. Germline CDR1 reads MNHEY; CDR2 reads SMNVEV (reference sequence). CDR3 coding DNA: TGTGCCGTCGGGGGGCTTGACTATGGCTACACCTTC. Residues: CAVGGLDYGYTF.

The rearrangement links TRBV30 to TRBJ1-5; D unclear. V was cut by 0 bases and J by 4 bases, with 7 bases left in between. CDR1 is GTSNPN, CDR2 SVGIG, per germline (reference sequence). The CDR3 extends over 13 amino acids. CDR3 DNA: TGTGCCTGGAGTGTACAAGAGAATCAGCCCCAGCATTTT. This gives the protein CAWSVQENQPQHF.

This chain uses TRBV18 with TRBJ2-1; 8 nucleotides align to TRBD1. Germline V gene sequence: CDR1 KGHSH, CDR2 LQKENI. J was trimmed by 1 base and V by 6 bases; bases with no gene match: 8. The CDR3 runs 16 residues. The DNA for the CDR3 is TGTGCCAGCTCTCCGGGGACAGGAGAATCCTACAATGAGCAGTTCTTC. It encodes CASSPGTGESYNEQFF.

V is TRBV6-4 and J is TRBJ2-3, with TRBD2 as a possible D gene (6 bases). This CDR3 is built from 15 residues. V lost 6 bases and J 0 bases, leaving 13 bases between the germline ends. Germline assignment: CDR1 MRHNA and CDR2 SNTAGT. CDR3: CASRLISGSTDTQYF. In DNA form, the CDR3 reads TGTGCCAGCAGACTTATCAGCGGGAGCACAGATACGCAGTATTTT.

The gene calls are TRBV6-5 and TRBJ2-1, with 7 bases that match TRBD2. Germline V gene sequence: CDR1 MNHEY, CDR2 SVGAGI. The V and J ends lost 5 bases and 9 bases, in that order; junction bases with no gene match: 7. The CDR3 has 13 amino acids. CDR3 sequence: CASSPSGIGEQFF. The CDR3 DNA reads as TGTGCCAGCAGTCCGAGCGGGATCGGTGAGCAGTTCTTC.

The chain recombines TRBV6-1 with TRBJ1-5, with D unclear. The V and J ends lost 10 bases and 3 bases respectively, with 13 bases between them. Germline V gene sequence: CDR1 MNHNS, CDR2 SASEGT. The CDR3 has 13 residues. CDR3 DNA sequence: TGTGCCACCTGGGAGGCTTTCAATCAGCCCCAGCATTTT. Translated, it gives CATWEAFNQPQHF.